This record covers a single T cell receptor (beta chain). What it recognizes is unknown. This specimen belongs to a study of early T cells in non-severe SARS-CoV-2 infection. Study summary: Investigators sequenced bulk RNA drawn from unsorted whole blood, and chains remained unpaired.

Study-level points and caveats: Private and CD4 specificities were missed by VDJdb matching, which favored anti-spike CD8 responses.

This CDR3 has 15 amino acids. Per germline, CDR1 SGHRS and CDR2 YFSETQ. V gave up 3 bases and J gave up 4 bases; unmatched junction bases: 10. In the library, individual cDNA molecules carried attached unique molecular identifiers. MiXCR, run by TCRdb on the 5' RACE reads, gives a single entry per CDR3 protein. The sample comprises approximately 74,000 distinct CDR3 sequences, around 14% of which are singletons, and about a tenth rests with the top ten. Source material: whole blood. This receptor was identified in an adult who was a healthcare worker with PCR-confirmed SARS-CoV-2 infection or an uninfected control (not recorded which). The chain carries TRBV5-1 and TRBJ2-7; 7 nucleotides match TRBD1. DNA of the CDR3: TGCGCCAGCAGCTCAAGACAGGGAGTTCCTTACGAGCAGTACTTC. It codes for CASSSRQGVPYEQYF.